What follows is one T cell receptor beta chain and its context. Antigen specificity is unknown. PCR involved 60 Vbeta and 13 Jbeta primers. Assay: immunoSEQ multiplex PCR; the TCRdb copy retains only in-frame clones and omits some. The profile shows under 200,000 clones, 80% of them singletons. This sample stems from a study of cytomegalovirus exposure and HLA in healthy donors. This CDR3 has 15 residues. Germline loops: CDR1 MGHRA, CDR2 YSYEKL. J gave up 0 bases and V 2 bases, and 2 bases lay outside the gene matches. Broader study findings: Accurate prediction of HLA-A and HLA-B alleles (for most subjects) was reportedly achieved from TCR beta sequences. A few CMV-associated chains proved CMV antigen-specific in vitro. In an earlier analysis, most TCR beta V segments were productive about 87% or about 30% of the time. Association of a missense DCLRE1C variant with TCR beta V- and J-gene trimming was reported in a later analysis.

The material sequenced was PBMCs. The sequence was collected from a man in his forties in good health and CMV-seronegative. The V gene is TRBV4-1, the J gene TRBJ2-7; TRBD2 agrees at 9 bases. For the CDR3, the DNA is TGCGCCAGCAGCCAATTTAGCGGGAGCTCCTACGAGCAGTACTTC. This translates into CASSQFSGSSYEQYF.